This T cell receptor beta chain was obtained from a study of cytomegalovirus exposure and HLA in healthy donors. Study-wide results and caveats: Earlier analysis looked at TCR beta V segments, and most were productive about 87% or about 30% of the time. In a later analysis, HLA-associated beta chains showed higher expansion and lower generation probabilities than comparable chains.

CDR1 is SGDLS, CDR2 YYNGEE, per germline. CDR3 size: 15 residues. Trimming stripped 4 bases from V and 0 bases from J, with 11 bases between. Researchers ran the PCR with 60 Vbeta and 13 Jbeta primers. The data were produced by immunoSEQ multiplex PCR, yet TCRdb's version contains in-frame clones alone and is incomplete. Of 150,000 to 200,000 clones detected, roughly 79% appear once; the ten largest clones hold roughly 1.6%. Donors were nominally healthy when sampled, though unrecorded immune exposures were likely. Remarks on this clone: Its cognate antigen is unknown.

The chain links TRBV9 to TRBJ2-1; D unclear. The sequence was collected from a man aged 35-49 years in good health and CMV-seronegative. The sample was PBMCs. The CDR3 DNA sequence: TGTGCCAGCAGCAAAACTTTGAGCTCCTACAATGAGCAGTTCTTC. Protein product: CASSKTLSSYNEQFF.